This T cell receptor (beta chain) is from a study of T cell changes during pregnancy in multiple sclerosis. Profiling relied on immunoSEQ multiplex PCR, and the TCRdb table lists in-frame clones only, not all of them. The sample records nearly 70,000 clones, around 90% being singletons. The V gene lost 5 bases and the J gene lost 11 bases, with 18 bases spanning the gap. CDR1 and CDR2 (germline): MNHEY, SMNVEV (reference sequence). The CDR3 consists of 13 residues. The sequence was obtained from a female donor in good health, enrolled as a control in a pregnancy study. The J gene is TRBJ1-2, the V gene TRBV27; D may be TRBD1 (5 bases). The sequences come from peripheral blood, collected in the second trimester of pregnancy. The CDR3 DNA reads TGTGCCAGCAGTCGCCCCCCGGGACTGACGTACACCTTC. Its protein is CASSRPPGLTYTF.